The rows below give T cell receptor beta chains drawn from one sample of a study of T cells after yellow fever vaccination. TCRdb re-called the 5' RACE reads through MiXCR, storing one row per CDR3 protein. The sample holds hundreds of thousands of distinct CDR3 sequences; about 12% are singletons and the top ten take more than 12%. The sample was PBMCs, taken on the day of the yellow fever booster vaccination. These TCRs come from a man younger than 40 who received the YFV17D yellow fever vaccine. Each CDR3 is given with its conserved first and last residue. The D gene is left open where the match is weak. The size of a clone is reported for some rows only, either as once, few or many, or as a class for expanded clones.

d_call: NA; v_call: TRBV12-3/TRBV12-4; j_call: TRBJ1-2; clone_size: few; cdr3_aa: CASSLASLYGYTF; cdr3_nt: TGTGCCAGCAGTTTAGCGTCGCTATATGGCTACACCTTC
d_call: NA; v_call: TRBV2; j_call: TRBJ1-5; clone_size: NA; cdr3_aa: CASAGGGYMPQHF; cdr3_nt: TGTGCCAGCGCCGGGGGGGGGTATATGCCCCAGCATTTT
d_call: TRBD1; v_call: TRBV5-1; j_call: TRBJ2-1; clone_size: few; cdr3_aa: CASRQQGGNEQFF; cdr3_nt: TGCGCCAGCAGACAACAGGGGGGAAATGAGCAGTTCTTC
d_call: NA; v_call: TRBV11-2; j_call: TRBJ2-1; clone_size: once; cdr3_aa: CASSLDWVGNEQFF; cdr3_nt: TGTGCCAGCAGCTTAGATTGGGTGGGCAATGAGCAGTTCTTC
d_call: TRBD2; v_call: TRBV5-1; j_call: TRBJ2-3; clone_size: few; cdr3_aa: CASSETSGRRTDTQYF; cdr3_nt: TGCGCCAGCAGCGAAACTAGCGGGAGACGTACAGATACGCAGTATTTT
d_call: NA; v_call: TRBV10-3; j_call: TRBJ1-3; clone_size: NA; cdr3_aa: CAISENFGNTIYF; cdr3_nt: TGTGCCATCAGTGAGAATTTTGGAAACACCATATATTTT
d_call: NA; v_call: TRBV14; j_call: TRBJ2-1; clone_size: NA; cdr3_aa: CASSQDPRGRGQFF; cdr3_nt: TGTGCCAGCAGCCAAGATCCGCGTGGGAGAGGCCAGTTCTTC
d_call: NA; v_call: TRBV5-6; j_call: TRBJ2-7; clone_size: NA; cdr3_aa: CASSLAAGDSVGEQYF; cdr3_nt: TGTGCCAGCAGCTTGGCAGCGGGCGACTCTGTAGGCGAGCAGTACTTC
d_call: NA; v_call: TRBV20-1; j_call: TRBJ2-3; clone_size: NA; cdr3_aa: CSAPPASERTDTQYF; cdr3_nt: TGCAGTGCTCCCCCGGCTAGCGAACGCACAGATACGCAGTATTTT
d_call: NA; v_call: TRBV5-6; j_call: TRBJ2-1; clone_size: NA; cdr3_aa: CASTGLTNEQFF; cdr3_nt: TGTGCCAGCACAGGACTAACCAATGAGCAGTTCTTC
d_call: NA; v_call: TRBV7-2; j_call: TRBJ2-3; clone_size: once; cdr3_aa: CASSIMAPGATDTQYF; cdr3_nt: TGTGCCAGCAGCATCATGGCCCCCGGAGCGACAGATACGCAGTATTTT
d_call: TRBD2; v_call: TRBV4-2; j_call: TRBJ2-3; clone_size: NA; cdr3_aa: CASSQVLTGGAASGDTQYF; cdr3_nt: TGTGCCAGCAGCCAAGTCCTTACCGGGGGGGCCGCCTCCGGCGATACGCAGTATTTT
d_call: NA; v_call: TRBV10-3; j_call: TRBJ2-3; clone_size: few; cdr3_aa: CAIRNGSTDTQYF; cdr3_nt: TGTGCCATCAGGAACGGGAGCACAGATACGCAGTATTTT
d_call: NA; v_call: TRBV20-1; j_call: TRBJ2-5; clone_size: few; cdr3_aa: CSARDTPIRSNSQETQYF; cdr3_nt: TGCAGTGCTAGAGATACACCAATCCGGTCGAACAGCCAAGAGACCCAGTACTTC
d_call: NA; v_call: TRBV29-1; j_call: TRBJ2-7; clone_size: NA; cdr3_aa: CSVELAGYEQYF; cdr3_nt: TGCAGCGTTGAACTGGCTGGTTACGAGCAGTACTTC
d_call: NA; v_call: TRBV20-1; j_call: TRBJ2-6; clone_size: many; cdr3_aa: CSALPGAGANVLTF; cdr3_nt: TGCAGTGCTCTCCCGGGGGCAGGGGCCAACGTCCTGACTTTC
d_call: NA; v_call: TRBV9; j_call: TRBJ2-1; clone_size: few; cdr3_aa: CASNRQDHNEQFF; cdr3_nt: TGTGCCAGCAATCGTCAGGACCACAATGAGCAGTTCTTC
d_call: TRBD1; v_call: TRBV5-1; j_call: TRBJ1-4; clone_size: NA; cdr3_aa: CASSIGTAEKLFF; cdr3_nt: TGCGCCAGCAGCATCGGGACAGCTGAAAAACTGTTTTTT
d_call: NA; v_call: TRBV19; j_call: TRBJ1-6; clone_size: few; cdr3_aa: CASSIGSRGVDSPLHF; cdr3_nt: TGTGCCAGTAGTATTGGCTCCAGGGGAGTCGATTCACCCCTCCACTTT
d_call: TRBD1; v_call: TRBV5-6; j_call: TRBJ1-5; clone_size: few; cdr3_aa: CASSPSGQGTVGDQPQHF; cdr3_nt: TGTGCCAGCAGCCCCTCCGGACAGGGGACGGTTGGGGACCAGCCCCAGCATTTT
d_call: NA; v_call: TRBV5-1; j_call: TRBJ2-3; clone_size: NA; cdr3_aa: CASSLWGTVTDTQYF; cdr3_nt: TGCGCCAGCAGCTTGTGGGGGACCGTCACAGATACGCAGTATTTT
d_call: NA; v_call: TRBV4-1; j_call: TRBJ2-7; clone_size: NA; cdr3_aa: CASSQEVAIKGEQYF; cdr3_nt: TGCGCCAGCAGCCAAGAGGTAGCTATAAAGGGCGAGCAGTACTTC
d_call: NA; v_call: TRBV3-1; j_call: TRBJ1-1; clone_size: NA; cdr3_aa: CASSQVSTEAFF; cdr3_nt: TGTGCCAGCAGCCAAGTGTCTACTGAAGCTTTCTTT
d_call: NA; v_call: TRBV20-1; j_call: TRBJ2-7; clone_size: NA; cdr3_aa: CSATALPGYEQYF; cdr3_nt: TGCAGTGCTACTGCCCTACCGGGCTACGAGCAGTACTTC
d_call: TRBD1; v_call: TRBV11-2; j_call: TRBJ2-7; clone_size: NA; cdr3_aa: CASSLTLTGVNEQYF; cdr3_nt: TGTGCCAGCAGCCTTACCCTGACAGGGGTGAACGAGCAGTACTTC